The 27 T cell receptor beta chains reported below all come from one sample, sequenced in a study of blood T cell repertoires in COVID-19 (dated by TCRdb to 2018 to 2020). Library creation used the immunoSEQ multiplex PCR assay. The table was pulled from immuneACCESS by TCRdb, which kept in-frame rearrangements only. Such tables lose some clones; where checked, under half of the loss comes from unresolved V genes, and the rest has no known cause. The sample yields 110,000 to 150,000 clones; 79% were counted once. The top ten constitute 3% to 4.5% of the sample. Material: peripheral blood. The receptor source for this set is a man in his fifties or sixties with acute or convalescent COVID-19.

The rearrangement uses TRBV12-3 or TRBV12-4 and TRBJ2-1; D unresolved. Trimming took 3 bases from V and 2 from J, leaving 5 bases between them. The CDR3 has 13 residues. Here the CDR3 reads CASSLSPYNEQFF. The CDR3 nucleotides read TGTGCCAGCAGTTTGAGCCCCTACAATGAGCAGTTCTTC.

The chain uses TRBV6-2 or TRBV6-3 and TRBJ2-1; D gene unclear. The CDR3 length is 12 residues. Germline-derived CDR1 and CDR2 are MNHEY and SVGEGT. The germline V and J ends were trimmed by 3 bases and 4 bases, with 4 bases remaining between them. The CDR3 DNA follows: TGTGCCAGCAGTTATCAGTACAATGAGCAGTTCTTC. As protein: CASSYQYNEQFF.

This clone has only a few counts. The V call is TRBV28, the J call TRBJ1-2, with D maybe TRBD1 (5 bases). The CDR3 length is 15 residues. V lost 6 bases, J lost 10 bases, and 24 bases lay in between. Germline CDR1 MDHEN, CDR2 SYDVKM. The CDR3 region has the DNA TGTGCCAGCAGGCAGACGGGACTGAGCTTAGGTGACTACACCTTC. Encoded protein: CASRQTGLSLGDYTF.

This clone is a singleton in its sample. The chain uses TRBV14 and TRBJ2-1, with 7 bases matching TRBD2. Trimming took 2 bases from V and 5 from J; bases not matched to a gene: 6. The length of the CDR3 is 15 residues. Germline-derived CDR1 and CDR2 are SGHDN and FVKESK. CDR3 DNA sequence: TGTGCCAGCAGCCAAAGGCGGGACTACAACAATGAGCAGTTCTTC. This translates into CASSQRRDYNNEQFF.

The J gene is TRBJ2-6, the V gene TRBV30; D gene unclear. The length of the CDR3 is 15 residues. The germline V gene encodes CDR1 GTSNPN and CDR2 SVGIG (reference sequence). The V and J ends lost 3 bases and 0 bases respectively, with 9 bases between them. The CDR3 here is CAWRIPGSGANVLTF. In nucleotides, the CDR3 is TGTGCCTGGAGGATACCAGGCTCTGGGGCCAACGTCCTGACTTTC.

This sequence joins TRBV28 and TRBJ2-1; no clear D. CDR3 length: 12 residues. V lost 3 bases to trimming and J lost 4 bases, with 4 bases between them. Germline-derived CDR1 and CDR2 are MDHEN and SYDVKM. Here the CDR3 reads CASSFMYNEQFF. The CDR3 nucleotides read TGTGCCAGCAGTTTCATGTACAATGAGCAGTTCTTC.

The chain has TRBV29-1 and TRBJ2-7, with TRBD1 matching 10 bases. J lost 6 bases, V lost 7 bases, and 6 bases had no gene match. CDR3 length: 12 residues. Germline CDR1 reads SQVTM; CDR2 reads ANQGSEA. CDR3 bases: TGCAGCGGAGGGGACAGGGGTGGCGAGCAGTACTTC. It encodes CSGGDRGGEQYF.

The chain joins TRBV6-6 to TRBJ1-6; 7 nucleotides match TRBD1. Unmatched junction bases numbered 10, after V lost 7 bases and J lost 4 bases. This CDR3 is 16 amino acids long. Germline CDR1 is MNHNY and CDR2 is SVGAGI (reference sequence). The DNA of the CDR3 is TGTGCCAGCACCCATGACCCGGGACAGTATAATTCACCCCTCCACTTT. Encoded protein: CASTHDPGQYNSPLHF.

V and J are TRBV5-1 and TRBJ1-4; TRBD1 matches 10 bases. The CDR3 totals 17 residues. Germline loops: CDR1 SGHRS, CDR2 YFSETQ. After removal of 5 bases from V and 4 bases from J, the junction contained 11 bases not matched to a gene. For the CDR3, the DNA is TGCGCCAGCAGAGACCCCGGGACAGGGGCCATTAATGAAAAACTGTTTTTT. Translated, it gives CASRDPGTGAINEKLFF.

The rearrangement joins TRBV6-2 or TRBV6-3 to TRBJ2-7; possible D gene TRBD1, 6 bases. Germline V gives CDR1 MNHEY, CDR2 SVGEGT. V gave up 4 bases and J gave up 3 bases, with 13 bases separating them. The CDR3 runs to 14 residues. This chain's CDR3 is CASSSGQISYEQYF. The DNA of the CDR3 is TGTGCCAGCAGTTCGGGACAAATCAGCTACGAGCAGTACTTC.

This chain connects TRBV10-3 to TRBJ2-2, with D possibly being TRBD1 (5 bases). V was trimmed by 1 base and J by 1 base, leaving 10 bases between them. In germline, CDR1 is ENHRY, CDR2 SYGVKD. The CDR3 is 16 residues long. The CDR3 DNA follows: TGTGCCATCAGTGAGTTTGACAGTGTGAACACCGGGGAGCTGTTTTTT. Amino acids: CAISEFDSVNTGELFF.

CDR3 region: CASTPGSYNEQFF. The CDR3, as DNA: TGTGCCAGCACCCCGGGTTCCTACAATGAGCAGTTCTTC. The chain has TRBV28 and TRBJ2-1; no firm D call. Looked up from germline, CDR1 is MDHEN and CDR2 is SYDVKM. This CDR3 region has 13 residues. V lost 7 bases and J lost 1, with 8 bases in between.

CDR3 protein: CASSPYVDSYGYTF. The CDR3 DNA follows: TGTGCCAGCTCACCCTACGTGGACAGCTATGGCTACACCTTC. The chain uses TRBV18 and TRBJ1-2; maybe TRBD1 (6 bases). With 3 bases removed from V and 4 bases from J, the gap between germline ends came to 12 bases. The CDR3 consists of 14 residues. Germline CDR1 reads KGHSH; CDR2 reads LQKENI.

This clone has a single count. CDR3 region: CSVETQGTTNEKLFF. The CDR3 nucleotides are TGCAGCGTCGAGACCCAGGGGACAACTAATGAAAAACTGTTTTTT. The chain is built from TRBV29-1 and TRBJ1-4, with a tentative D call TRBD1 (6 bases). V shed 6 bases and J shed 0 bases, with 14 bases lying between them. Germline loops: CDR1 SQVTM, CDR2 ANQGSEA. The CDR3 runs to 15 residues. The full variable domain, rest sourced from reference TRBV29-1 and TRBJ1-4, is SAVISQKPSRDICQRGTSLTIQCQVDSQVTMMFWYRQQPGQSLTLIATANQGSEATYESGFVIDKFPISRPNLTFSTLTVSNMSPEDSSIYLCSVETQGTTNEKLFFGSGTQLSVL.

This chain joins TRBV5-1 and TRBJ2-2; 7 bases are a match to TRBD1. CDR1 and CDR2 from the germline V gene are SGHRS and YFSETQ. There are 16 residues in the CDR3. V trimming: 1 base; J trimming: 0 bases; junction bases outside the gene matches: 3. In nucleotides, the CDR3 is TGCGCCAGCAGCTTGACGGGGACAGCGAACACCGGGGAGCTGTTTTTT. Translating gives CASSLTGTANTGELFF.

This chain connects TRBV4-3 to TRBJ2-2; D possibly corresponds to TRBD2 (6 bases). The germline gives CDR1 LGHNA, CDR2 YSLEER. This CDR3 is 16 amino acids long. V lost 0 bases to trimming and J lost 2 bases, with 10 bases between them. The CDR3 is CASSQEGGVNTGELFF. The CDR3 DNA reads as TGCGCCAGCAGCCAAGAAGGAGGGGTCAACACCGGGGAGCTGTTTTTT.

CDR3 coding DNA: TGTGCCAGCACTGTAGCAGAGAACACTGAAGCTTTCTTT. It is translated as CASTVAENTEAFF. The chain combines TRBV6-6 with TRBJ1-1, with D unclear. The CDR3 runs to 13 residues. From germline, CDR1 is MNHNY and CDR2 SVGAGI (reference sequence). Trimming cost V 7 bases and J 1 base, with 10 bases left between them.

The V gene is TRBV10-2, the J gene TRBJ2-5; 8 nucleotides line up with TRBD2. Losses at the gene ends were 5 bases for V and 4 bases for J; bases not matched to a gene: 9. The V gene's germline CDR1 is WSHSY and CDR2 SAAADI. The CDR3 has 15 amino acids. The CDR3 sequence: CASSTGGTRGETQYF. DNA of the CDR3: TGCGCCAGCAGTACGGGGGGGACCCGTGGAGAGACCCAGTACTTC.

CDR3 nucleotides: TGTGCCAGCACCCCTGCCGGGAGCTTTGAGACCCAGTACTTC. Translating gives CASTPAGSFETQYF. This sequence joins TRBV3-1 (or the pseudogene TRBV3-2) and TRBJ2-5; TRBD2 might be the D (6 bases). Germline V CDR1 and CDR2: LGHDT, YNNKEL (reference sequence). The CDR3 spans 14 residues. V lost 7 bases to trimming and J lost 5 bases, with 17 bases between them.

This chain connects TRBV6-2 or TRBV6-3 to TRBJ2-3; D unresolved. CDR1 is MNHEY and CDR2 is SVGEGT in the germline V gene. V shed 6 bases and J shed 6 bases, with 7 bases lying between them. The CDR3 sequence is 11 residues long. CDR3 sequence (DNA): TGTGCCAGCAGCTCCCTGGATACGCAGTATTTT. It is translated as CASSSLDTQYF.

The chain combines TRBV14 with TRBJ2-7; weak D call: TRBD1 (6 bases). The V and J ends lost 4 bases and 0 bases respectively, with 10 bases between them. CDR3 length equals 14 residues. Germline assignment: CDR1 SGHDN and CDR2 FVKESK. The CDR3: CASSPRGISYEQYF. In DNA form, the CDR3 reads TGTGCCAGCAGCCCTAGGGGGATCTCCTACGAGCAGTACTTC.

This clone was recorded only once. J is TRBJ2-7 and V is TRBV20-1, with 10 bases aligning to TRBD2. V gave up 3 bases and J gave up 7 bases; unmatched junction bases: 9. CDR3 size: 14 residues. Per germline, CDR1 DFQATT and CDR2 SNEGSKA (reference sequence). In DNA, the CDR3 is TGCAGTGCTAGTAGGACTAGCGGCTCTAGGGAGCAGTACTTC. Its translation: CSASRTSGSREQYF.

V gene TRBV20-1 combines with J gene TRBJ1-6; D is unresolved. The CDR3 has 13 amino acids. Germline V lookup: CDR1 DFQATT, CDR2 SNEGSKA (reference sequence). V was clipped by 3 bases and J by 6 bases, with 9 bases between them. The CDR3 region is CSASSRFNSPLHF. The CDR3 bases are TGCAGTGCTAGTTCACGGTTTAATTCACCCCTCCACTTT.

The genes are TRBV7-2 and TRBJ1-3, with D unclear. The CDR3 covers 16 residues. V was pared by 2 bases and J by 4 bases, with 15 bases between. Germline V gene lookup returns CDR1 SGHTA and CDR2 FQGNSA. CDR3 in DNA: TGTGCCAGCAGCTTAACGCTGGGCAGGATCGGAAACACCATATATTTT. Translation: CASSLTLGRIGNTIYF.

V is TRBV27 and J is TRBJ1-4; the D gene is possibly TRBD1 (5 bases). CDR1 MNHEY and CDR2 SMNVEV come from the germline V gene (reference sequence). There are 16 residues in the CDR3. V lost 3 bases and J 8 bases, leaving 19 bases between the germline ends. The CDR3: CASSLGRPGGGEKLFF. Here the CDR3 DNA reads TGTGCCAGCAGTTTGGGAAGACCTGGTGGGGGGGAAAAACTGTTTTTT.

The chain recombines TRBV5-6 with TRBJ1-1; TRBD1 matches at 9 bases. The V segment lost 4 bases and the J segment 4 bases; nucleotides outside the gene matches: 11. CDR1 and CDR2 from the germline V gene are SGHDT and YYEEEE. This CDR3 has 16 amino acids. CDR3 DNA: TGTGCCAGCAGCCTGCCGGGACAGGGTCCGCGCACTGAAGCTTTCTTT. It encodes CASSLPGQGPRTEAFF. The entire variable domain, with the rest obtained from reference TRBV5-6 and TRBJ1-1, is as follows: DAGVTQSPTHLIKTRGQQVTLRCSPKSGHDTVSWYQQALGQGPQFIFQYYEEEERQRGNFPDRFSGHQFPNYSSELNVNALLLGDSALYLCASSLPGQGPRTEAFFGQGTRLTVV.

This chain uses TRBV5-1 with TRBJ1-1, with 10 bases aligning to TRBD1. CDR1 is SGHRS, CDR2 YFSETQ, per germline. The CDR3 extends over 13 amino acids. V lost 4 bases, J lost 5 bases, and 2 bases stayed unmatched. The CDR3: CASSVGQGTEAFF. The DNA for the CDR3 is TGCGCCAGCAGCGTGGGACAGGGGACTGAAGCTTTCTTT.